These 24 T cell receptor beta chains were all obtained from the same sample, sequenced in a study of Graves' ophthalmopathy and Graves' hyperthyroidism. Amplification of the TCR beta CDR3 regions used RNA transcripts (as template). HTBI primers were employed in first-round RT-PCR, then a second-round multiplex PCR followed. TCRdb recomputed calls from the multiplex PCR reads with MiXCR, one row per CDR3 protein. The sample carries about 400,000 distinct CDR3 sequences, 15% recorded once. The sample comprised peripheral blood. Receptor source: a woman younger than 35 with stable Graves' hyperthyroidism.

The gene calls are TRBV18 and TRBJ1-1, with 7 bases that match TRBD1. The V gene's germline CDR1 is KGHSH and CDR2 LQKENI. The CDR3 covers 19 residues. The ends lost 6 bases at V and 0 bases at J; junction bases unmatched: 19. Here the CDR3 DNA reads TGTGCCAGCTCTTCAATAGGGATCAGGGGGGGAAGGCTGAACACTGAAGCTTTCTTT. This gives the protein CASSSIGIRGGRLNTEAFF.

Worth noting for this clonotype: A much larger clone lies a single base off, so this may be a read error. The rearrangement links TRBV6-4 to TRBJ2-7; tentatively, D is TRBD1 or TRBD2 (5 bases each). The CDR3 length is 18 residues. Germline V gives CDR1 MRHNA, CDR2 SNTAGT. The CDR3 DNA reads TGTGCCAGCAGTGACCCTTTTAATGGCCAGATCTCCGGGGACGAGCGGTACTTC. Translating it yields CASSDPFNGQISGDERYF.

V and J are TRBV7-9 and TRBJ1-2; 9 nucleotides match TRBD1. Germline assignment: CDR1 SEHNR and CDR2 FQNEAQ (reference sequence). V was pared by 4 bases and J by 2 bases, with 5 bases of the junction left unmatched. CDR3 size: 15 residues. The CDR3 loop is CASSSRDRANYGYTF. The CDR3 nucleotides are TGTGCCAGCAGCTCCCGGGACAGGGCGAACTATGGCTACACCTTC.

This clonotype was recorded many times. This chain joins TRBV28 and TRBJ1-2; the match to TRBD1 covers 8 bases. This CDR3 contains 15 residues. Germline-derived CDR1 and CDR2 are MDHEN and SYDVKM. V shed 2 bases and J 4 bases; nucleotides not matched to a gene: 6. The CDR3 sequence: CASSLAPDRGYGYTF. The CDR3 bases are TGTGCCAGCAGTTTAGCCCCCGACAGGGGCTATGGCTACACCTTC.

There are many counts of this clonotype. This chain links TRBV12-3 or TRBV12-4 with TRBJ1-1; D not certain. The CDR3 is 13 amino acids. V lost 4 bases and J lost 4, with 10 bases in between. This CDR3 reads CASSSQRGTEAFF. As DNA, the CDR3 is TGTGCCAGCAGTTCCCAACGGGGCACTGAAGCTTTCTTT.

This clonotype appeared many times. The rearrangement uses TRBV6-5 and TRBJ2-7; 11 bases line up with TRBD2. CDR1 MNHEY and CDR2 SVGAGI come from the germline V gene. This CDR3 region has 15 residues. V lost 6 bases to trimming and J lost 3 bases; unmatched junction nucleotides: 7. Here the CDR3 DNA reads TGTGCCAGCAGACCTAGCGGGGGGACTTTCTACGAGCAGTACTTC. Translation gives CASRPSGGTFYEQYF.

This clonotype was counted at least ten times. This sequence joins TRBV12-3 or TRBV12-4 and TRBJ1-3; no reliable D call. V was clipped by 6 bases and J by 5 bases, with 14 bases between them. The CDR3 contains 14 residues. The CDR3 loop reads CASSPLSQRNTIYF. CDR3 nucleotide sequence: TGTGCCAGCAGCCCCTTAAGCCAGAGAAACACCATATATTTT.

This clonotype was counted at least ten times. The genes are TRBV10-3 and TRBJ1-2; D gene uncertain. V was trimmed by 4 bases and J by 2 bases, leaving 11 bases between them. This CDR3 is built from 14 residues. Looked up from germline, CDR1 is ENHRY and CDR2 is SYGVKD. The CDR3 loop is CAISAEDVNYGYTF. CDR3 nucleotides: TGTGCCATCAGTGCAGAGGACGTAAACTATGGCTACACCTTC.

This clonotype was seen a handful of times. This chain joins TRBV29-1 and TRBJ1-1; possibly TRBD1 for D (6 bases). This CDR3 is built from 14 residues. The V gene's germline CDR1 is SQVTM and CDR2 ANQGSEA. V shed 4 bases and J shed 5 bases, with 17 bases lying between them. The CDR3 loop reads CSVGERQGLTEAFF. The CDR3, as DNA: TGCAGCGTTGGGGAAAGGCAGGGGTTAACTGAAGCTTTCTTT. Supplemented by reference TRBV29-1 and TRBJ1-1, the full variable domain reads SAVISQKPSRDICQRGTSLTIQCQVDSQVTMMFWYRQQPGQSLTLIATANQGSEATYESGFVIDKFPISRPNLTFSTLTVSNMSPEDSSIYLCSVGERQGLTEAFFGQGTRLTVV.

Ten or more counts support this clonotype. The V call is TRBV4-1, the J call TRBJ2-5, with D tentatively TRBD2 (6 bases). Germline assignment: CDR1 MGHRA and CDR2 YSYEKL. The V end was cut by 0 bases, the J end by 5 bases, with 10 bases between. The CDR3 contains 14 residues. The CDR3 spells CASSQDWGVETQYF. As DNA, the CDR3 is TGCGCCAGCAGCCAAGATTGGGGGGTGGAGACCCAGTACTTC.

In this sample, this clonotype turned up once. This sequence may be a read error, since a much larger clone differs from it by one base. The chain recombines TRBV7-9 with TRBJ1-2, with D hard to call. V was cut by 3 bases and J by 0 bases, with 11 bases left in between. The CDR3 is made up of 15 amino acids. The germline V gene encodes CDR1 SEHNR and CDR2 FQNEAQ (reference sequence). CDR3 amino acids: CASSFDGVANYGYTF. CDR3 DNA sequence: TGTGCCAGCAGCTTCGATGGGGTAGCTAACTATGGCTACACCTTC.

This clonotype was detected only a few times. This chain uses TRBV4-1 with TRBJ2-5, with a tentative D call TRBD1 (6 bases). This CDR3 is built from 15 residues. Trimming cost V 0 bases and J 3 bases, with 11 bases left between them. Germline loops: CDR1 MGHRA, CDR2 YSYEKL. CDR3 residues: CASSQDDRTKETQYF. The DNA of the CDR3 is TGCGCCAGCAGCCAAGATGACAGGACCAAAGAGACCCAGTACTTC.

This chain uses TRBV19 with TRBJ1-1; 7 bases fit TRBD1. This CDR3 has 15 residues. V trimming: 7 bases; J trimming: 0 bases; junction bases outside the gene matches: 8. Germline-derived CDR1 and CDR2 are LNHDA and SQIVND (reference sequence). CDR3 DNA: TGTGCCAGTACTATTCCCGGGACAGTGAACACTGAAGCTTTCTTT. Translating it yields CASTIPGTVNTEAFF.

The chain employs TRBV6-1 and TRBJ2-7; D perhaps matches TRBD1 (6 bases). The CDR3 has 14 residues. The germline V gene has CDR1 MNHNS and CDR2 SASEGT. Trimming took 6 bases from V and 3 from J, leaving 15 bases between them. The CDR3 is CASRTGGDLYEQYF. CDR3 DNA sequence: TGTGCCAGCAGGACAGGTGGGGATCTCTACGAGCAGTACTTC.

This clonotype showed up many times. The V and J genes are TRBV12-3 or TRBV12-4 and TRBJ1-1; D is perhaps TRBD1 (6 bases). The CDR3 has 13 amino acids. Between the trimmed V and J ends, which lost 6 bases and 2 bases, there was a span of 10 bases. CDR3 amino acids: CASRQGQNTEAFF. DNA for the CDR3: TGTGCCAGCAGACAGGGACAAAACACTGAAGCTTTCTTT.

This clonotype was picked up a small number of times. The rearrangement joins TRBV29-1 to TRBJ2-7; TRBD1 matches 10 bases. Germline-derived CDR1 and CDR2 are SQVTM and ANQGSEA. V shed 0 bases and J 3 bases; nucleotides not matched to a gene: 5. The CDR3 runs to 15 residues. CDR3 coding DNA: TGCAGCGTTGAAGATGGACAGGGGGGCCTCTACGAGCAGTACTTC. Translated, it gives CSVEDGQGGLYEQYF.

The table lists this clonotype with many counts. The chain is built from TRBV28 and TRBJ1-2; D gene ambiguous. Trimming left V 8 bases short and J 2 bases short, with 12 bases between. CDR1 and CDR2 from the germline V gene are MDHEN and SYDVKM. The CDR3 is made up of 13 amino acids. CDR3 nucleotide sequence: TGTGCCAGCCTCCCCGCGGACAACTATGGCTACACCTTC. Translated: CASLPADNYGYTF.

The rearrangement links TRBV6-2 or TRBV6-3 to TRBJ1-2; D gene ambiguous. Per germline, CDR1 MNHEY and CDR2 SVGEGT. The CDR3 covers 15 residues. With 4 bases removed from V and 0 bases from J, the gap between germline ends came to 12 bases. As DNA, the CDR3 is TGTGCCAGCAGTTTAAGCGACAACTCTAACTATGGCTACACCTTC. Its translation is CASSLSDNSNYGYTF.

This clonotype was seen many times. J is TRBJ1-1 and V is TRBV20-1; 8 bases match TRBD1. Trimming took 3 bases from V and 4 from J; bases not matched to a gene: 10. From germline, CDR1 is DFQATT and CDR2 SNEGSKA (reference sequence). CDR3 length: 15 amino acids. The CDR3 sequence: CSASLFQGASTEAFF. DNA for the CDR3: TGCAGTGCTAGCCTCTTCCAGGGGGCAAGCACTGAAGCTTTCTTT.

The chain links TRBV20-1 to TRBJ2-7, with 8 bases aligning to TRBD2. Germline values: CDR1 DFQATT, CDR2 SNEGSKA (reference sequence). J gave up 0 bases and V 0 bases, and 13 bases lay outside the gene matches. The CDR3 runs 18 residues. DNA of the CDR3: TGCAGTGCTAGAGATCTCTGGGTGGCGGGAGGAAGCTCCTACGAGCAGTACTTC. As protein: CSARDLWVAGGSSYEQYF.

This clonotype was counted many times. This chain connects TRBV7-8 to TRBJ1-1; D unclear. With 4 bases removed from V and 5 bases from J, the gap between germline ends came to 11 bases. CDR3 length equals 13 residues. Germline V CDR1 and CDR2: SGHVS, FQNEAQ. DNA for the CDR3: TGTGCCAGCAGCTGGTCGGAAGGTACTGAAGCTTTCTTT. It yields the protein CASSWSEGTEAFF.

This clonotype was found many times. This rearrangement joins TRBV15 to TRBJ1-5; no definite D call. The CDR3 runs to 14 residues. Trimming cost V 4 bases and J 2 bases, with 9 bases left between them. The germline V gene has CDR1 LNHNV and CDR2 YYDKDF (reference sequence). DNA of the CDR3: TGTGCCACCAGCACGCACCGTGGCAATCAGCCCCAGCATTTT. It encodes CATSTHRGNQPQHF.

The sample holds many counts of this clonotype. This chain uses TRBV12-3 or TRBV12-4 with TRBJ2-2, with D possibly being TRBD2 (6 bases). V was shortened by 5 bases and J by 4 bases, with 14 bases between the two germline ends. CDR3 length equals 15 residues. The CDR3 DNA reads TGTGCCAGCAGTCCGTGGGGAGGACGCACCGGGGAGCTGTTTTTT. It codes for CASSPWGGRTGELFF.

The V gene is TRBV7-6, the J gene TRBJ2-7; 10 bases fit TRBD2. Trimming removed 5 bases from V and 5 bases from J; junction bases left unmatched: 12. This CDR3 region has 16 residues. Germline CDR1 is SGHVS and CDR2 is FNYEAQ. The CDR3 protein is CASSRLPGTSVHEQYF. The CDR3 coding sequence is TGTGCCAGCAGCAGACTCCCCGGGACTAGCGTCCACGAGCAGTACTTC.